This TCR beta chain is from a study of siplizumab effects on memory and regulatory T cells. Method: immunoSEQ multiplex PCR; TCRdb's copy keeps in-frame clones and lacks some. The sample includes just over 50,000 clones, about 97% seen only once; the top ten take 0.64%. Sequenced unstimulated subsets in a few donor pairs: CD4+ naive, CD4+ memory, CD8+ naive, CD8+ effector memory, CD8+ TEMRA. The CDR3 spans 15 residues. V gave up 2 bases and J gave up 0 bases; unmatched junction bases: 3. Germline V gene sequence: CDR1 SGHNT, CDR2 YYREEE (reference sequence). As to this clone: Its matching antigen is unknown.

Whole-study findings and limits: The majority of clones, roughly 80-95% of proliferating CD4+ or CD8+ clones, lacked an assignable naive or memory phenotype. Alloreactive sequences tracing back to unstimulated CD4+ memory cells were significantly reduced by siplizumab.

This TCR came from a human donor in good health. This chain joins TRBV5-4 and TRBJ2-7; TRBD1 agrees at 9 bases. The sample consisted of naive CD4+ T cells sorted from blood. The CDR3 here is CASSLRDRASYEQYF. In DNA, the CDR3 is TGTGCCAGCAGCTTACGGGACAGGGCCTCCTACGAGCAGTACTTC.